The present T cell receptor (beta chain) was sequenced within a study of cytomegalovirus exposure and HLA in healthy donors. Study context: Early released data comprised about 85 million unique TCRs from HLA-typed donors. Across around 400 genotyped donors, 81% landed in the Caucasian-associated ancestry cluster.

Primers for the PCR totalled 60 Vbeta and 13 Jbeta. Using immunoSEQ multiplex PCR, the repertoire was profiled, and TCRdb retains in-frame clones only, with some absent. The table lists 30,000 to 40,000 clones, more than 70% of them singletons. Notes on the study in general: Diagnosis of cytomegalovirus status made by the classifier reportedly showed high specificity and sensitivity. Only CMV serostatus was available as immune exposure information.

Germline CDR1 is SEHNR and CDR2 is FQNEAQ (reference sequence). This CDR3 contains 15 residues. The germline V and J ends were trimmed by 2 bases and 0 bases, with 11 bases remaining between them. About this clone itself: Its antigen is not known.

This chain links TRBV7-9 with TRBJ2-7; perhaps TRBD2 as D (6 bases). Sequencing input: PBMCs. The sequence derives from a woman in her 30s in good health and CMV-seropositive. The CDR3 sequence is CASSLLGGASYEQYF. The CDR3 region has the DNA TGTGCCAGCAGCTTATTAGGCGGGGCCTCCTACGAGCAGTACTTC.